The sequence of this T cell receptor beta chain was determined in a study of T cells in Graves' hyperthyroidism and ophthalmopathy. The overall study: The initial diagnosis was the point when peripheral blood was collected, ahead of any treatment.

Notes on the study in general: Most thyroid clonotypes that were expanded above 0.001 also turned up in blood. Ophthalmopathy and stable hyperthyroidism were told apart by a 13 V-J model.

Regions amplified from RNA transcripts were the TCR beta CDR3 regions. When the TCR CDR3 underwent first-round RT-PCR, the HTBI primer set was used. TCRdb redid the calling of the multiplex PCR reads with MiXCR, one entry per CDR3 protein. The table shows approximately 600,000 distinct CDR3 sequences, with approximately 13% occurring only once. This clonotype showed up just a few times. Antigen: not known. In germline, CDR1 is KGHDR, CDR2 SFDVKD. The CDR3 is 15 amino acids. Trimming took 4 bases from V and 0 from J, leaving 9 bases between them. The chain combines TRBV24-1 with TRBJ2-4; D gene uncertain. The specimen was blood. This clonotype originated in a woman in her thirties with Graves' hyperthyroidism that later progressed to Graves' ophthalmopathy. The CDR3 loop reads CATSENNLAKNIQYF. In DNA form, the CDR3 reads TGTGCCACCAGTGAAAATAACCTAGCCAAAAACATTCAGTACTTC.